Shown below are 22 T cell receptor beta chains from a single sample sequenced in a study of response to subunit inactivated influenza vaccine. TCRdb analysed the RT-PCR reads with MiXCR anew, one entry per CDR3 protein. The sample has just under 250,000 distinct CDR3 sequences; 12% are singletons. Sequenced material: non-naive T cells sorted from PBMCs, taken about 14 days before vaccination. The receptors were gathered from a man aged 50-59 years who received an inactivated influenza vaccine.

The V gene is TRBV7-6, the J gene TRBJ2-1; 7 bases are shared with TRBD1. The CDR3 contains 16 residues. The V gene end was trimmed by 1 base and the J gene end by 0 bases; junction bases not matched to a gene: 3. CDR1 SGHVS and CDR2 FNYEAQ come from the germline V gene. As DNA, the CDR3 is TGTGCCAGCAGCTTAGTGGGACAGAACTCCTACAATGAGCAGTTCTTC. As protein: CASSLVGQNSYNEQFF.

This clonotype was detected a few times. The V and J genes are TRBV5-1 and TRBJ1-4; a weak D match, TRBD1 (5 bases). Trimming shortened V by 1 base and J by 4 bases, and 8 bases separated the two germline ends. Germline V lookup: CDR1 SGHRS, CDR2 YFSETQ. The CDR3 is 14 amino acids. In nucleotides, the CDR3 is TGCGCCAGCAGCTTGAATGGGGGTAATGAAAAACTGTTTTTT. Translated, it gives CASSLNGGNEKLFF.

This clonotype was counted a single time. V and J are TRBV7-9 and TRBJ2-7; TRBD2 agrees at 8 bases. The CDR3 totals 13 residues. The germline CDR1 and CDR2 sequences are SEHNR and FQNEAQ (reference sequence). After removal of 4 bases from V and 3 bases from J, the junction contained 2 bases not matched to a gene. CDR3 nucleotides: TGTGCCAGCAGCTCGGGAGGGTACTACGAGCAGTACTTC. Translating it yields CASSSGGYYEQYF. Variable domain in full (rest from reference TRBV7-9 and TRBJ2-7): DTGVSQNPRHKITKRGQNVTFRCDPISEHNRLYWYRQTLGQGPEFLTYFQNEAQLEKSRLLSDRFSAERPKGSFSTLEIQRTEQGDSAMYLCASSSGGYYEQYFGPGTRLTVT.

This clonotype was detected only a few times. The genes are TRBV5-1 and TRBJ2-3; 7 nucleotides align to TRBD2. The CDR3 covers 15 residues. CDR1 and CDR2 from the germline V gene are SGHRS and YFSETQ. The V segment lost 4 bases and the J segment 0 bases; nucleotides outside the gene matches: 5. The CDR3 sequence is CASSLTSSSTDTQYF. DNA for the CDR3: TGCGCCAGCAGCCTGACTAGCAGTAGCACAGATACGCAGTATTTT.

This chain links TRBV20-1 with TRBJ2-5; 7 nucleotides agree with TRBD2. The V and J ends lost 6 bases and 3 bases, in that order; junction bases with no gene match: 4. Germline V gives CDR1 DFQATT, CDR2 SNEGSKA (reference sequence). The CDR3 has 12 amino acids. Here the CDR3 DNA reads TGCAGTGCCCCGGGACTAAAAGAGACCCAGTACTTC. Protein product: CSAPGLKETQYF.

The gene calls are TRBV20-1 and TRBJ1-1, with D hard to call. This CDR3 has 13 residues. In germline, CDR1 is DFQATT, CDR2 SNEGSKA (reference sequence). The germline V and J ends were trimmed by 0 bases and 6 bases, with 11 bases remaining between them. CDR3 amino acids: CSARDPFYPEAFF. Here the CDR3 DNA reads TGCAGTGCTAGAGACCCATTTTACCCTGAAGCTTTCTTT.

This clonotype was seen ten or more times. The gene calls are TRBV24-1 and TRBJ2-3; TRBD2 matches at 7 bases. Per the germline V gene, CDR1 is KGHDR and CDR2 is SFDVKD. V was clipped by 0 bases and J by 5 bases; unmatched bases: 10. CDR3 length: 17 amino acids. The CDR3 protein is CATSDLRVGGSGDTQYF. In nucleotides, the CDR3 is TGTGCCACCAGTGATTTGAGGGTCGGCGGGAGTGGAGATACGCAGTATTTT.

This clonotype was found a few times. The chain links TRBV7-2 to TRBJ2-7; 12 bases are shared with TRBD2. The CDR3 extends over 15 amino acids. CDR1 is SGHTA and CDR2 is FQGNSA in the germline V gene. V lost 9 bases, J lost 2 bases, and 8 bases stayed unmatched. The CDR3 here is CASRTGTSGPYEQYF. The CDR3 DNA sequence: TGTGCCAGTAGGACTGGGACTAGCGGGCCCTACGAGCAGTACTTC. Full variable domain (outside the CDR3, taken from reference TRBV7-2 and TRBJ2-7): GAGVSQSPSNKVTEKGKDVELRCDPISGHTALYWYRQSLGQGLEFLIYFQGNSAPDKSGLPSDRFSAERTGGSVSTLTIQRTQQEDSAVYLCASRTGTSGPYEQYFGPGTRLTVT.

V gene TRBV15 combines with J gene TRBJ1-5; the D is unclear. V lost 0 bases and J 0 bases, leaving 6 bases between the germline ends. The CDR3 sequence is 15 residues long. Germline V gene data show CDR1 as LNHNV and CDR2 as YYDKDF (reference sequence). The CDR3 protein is CATSREQISNQPQHF. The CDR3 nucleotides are TGTGCCACCAGCAGAGAACAGATTAGCAATCAGCCCCAGCATTTT.

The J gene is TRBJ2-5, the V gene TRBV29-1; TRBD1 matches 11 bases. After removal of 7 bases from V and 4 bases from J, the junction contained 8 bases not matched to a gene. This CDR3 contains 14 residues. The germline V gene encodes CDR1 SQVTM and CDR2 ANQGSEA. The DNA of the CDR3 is TGCAGCGCCGGGCAGGGGACAGGGGGAGAGACCCAGTACTTC. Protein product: CSAGQGTGGETQYF. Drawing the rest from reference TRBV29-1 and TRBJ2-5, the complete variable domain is SAVISQKPSRDICQRGTSLTIQCQVDSQVTMMFWYRQQPGQSLTLIATANQGSEATYESGFVIDKFPISRPNLTFSTLTVSNMSPEDSSIYLCSAGQGTGGETQYFGPGTRLLVL.

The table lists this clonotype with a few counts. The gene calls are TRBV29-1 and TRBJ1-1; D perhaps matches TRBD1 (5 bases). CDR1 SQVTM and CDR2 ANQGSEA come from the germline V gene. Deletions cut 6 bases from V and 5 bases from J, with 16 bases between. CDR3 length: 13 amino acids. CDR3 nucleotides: TGCAGCGTGGCAGGGAGGGCGGGGACTGAAGCTTTCTTT. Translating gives CSVAGRAGTEAFF.

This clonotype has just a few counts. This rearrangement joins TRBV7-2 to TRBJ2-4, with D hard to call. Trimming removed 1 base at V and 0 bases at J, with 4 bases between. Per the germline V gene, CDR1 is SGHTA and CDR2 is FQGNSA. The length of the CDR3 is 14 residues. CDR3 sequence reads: CASSLDVAKNIQYF. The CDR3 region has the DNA TGTGCCAGCAGCTTAGATGTAGCCAAAAACATTCAGTACTTC.

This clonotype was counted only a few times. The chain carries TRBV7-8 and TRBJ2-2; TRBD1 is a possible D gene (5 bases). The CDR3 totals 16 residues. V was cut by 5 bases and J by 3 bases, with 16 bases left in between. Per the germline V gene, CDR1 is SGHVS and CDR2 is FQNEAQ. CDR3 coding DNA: TGTGCCAGCAGCCTCGGCCAGGGCGTAGACACCGGGGAGCTGTTTTTT. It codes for CASSLGQGVDTGELFF.

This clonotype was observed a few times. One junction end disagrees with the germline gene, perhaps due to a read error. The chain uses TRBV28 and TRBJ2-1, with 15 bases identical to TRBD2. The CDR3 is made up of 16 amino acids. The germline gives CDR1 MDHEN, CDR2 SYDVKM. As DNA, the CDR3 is TGCTGGCACAGAGGTCTGGGACTAGCGGGAGGCAATGAGCAGTTCTTC. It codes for CWHRGLGLAGGNEQFF.

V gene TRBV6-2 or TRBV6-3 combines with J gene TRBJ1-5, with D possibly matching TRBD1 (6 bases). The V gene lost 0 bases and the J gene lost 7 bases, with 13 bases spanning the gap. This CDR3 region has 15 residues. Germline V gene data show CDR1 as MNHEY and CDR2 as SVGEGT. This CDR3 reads CASSYSVRGHQPQHF. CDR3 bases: TGTGCCAGCAGTTACTCAGTACGGGGGCACCAGCCCCAGCATTTT.

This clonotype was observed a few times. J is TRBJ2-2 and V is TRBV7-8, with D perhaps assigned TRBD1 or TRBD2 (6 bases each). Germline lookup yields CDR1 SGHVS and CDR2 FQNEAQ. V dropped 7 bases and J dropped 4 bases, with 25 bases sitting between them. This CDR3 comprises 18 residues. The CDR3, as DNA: TGTGCCAGCACTCCGACGCGGGTGTGGGGGGCGGGCACCGGGGAGCTGTTTTTT. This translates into CASTPTRVWGAGTGELFF.

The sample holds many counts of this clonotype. The CDR3 coding sequence is TGTGCCAGCAGTTTGAGTAGCGGGTATGAGCAGTTCTTC. Protein: CASSLSSGYEQFF. This rearrangement joins TRBV12-3 or TRBV12-4 to TRBJ2-1, with TRBD2 matching over 7 bases. The ends lost 3 bases at V and 8 bases at J; junction bases unmatched: 4. This CDR3 has 13 residues.

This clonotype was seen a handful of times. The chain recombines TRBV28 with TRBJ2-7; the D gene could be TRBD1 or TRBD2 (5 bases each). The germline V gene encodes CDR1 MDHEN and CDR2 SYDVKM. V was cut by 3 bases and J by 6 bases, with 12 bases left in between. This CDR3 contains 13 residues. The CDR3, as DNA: TGTGCCAGCAGTTTCGTGAGGGGCCGCGAGCAGTACTTC. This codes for CASSFVRGREQYF.

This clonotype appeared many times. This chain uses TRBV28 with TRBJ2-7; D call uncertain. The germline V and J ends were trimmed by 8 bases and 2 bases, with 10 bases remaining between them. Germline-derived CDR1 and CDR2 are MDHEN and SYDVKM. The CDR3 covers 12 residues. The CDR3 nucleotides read TGTGCCAGCGCCTTGGGTGCCTACGAGCAGTACTTC. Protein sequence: CASALGAYEQYF.

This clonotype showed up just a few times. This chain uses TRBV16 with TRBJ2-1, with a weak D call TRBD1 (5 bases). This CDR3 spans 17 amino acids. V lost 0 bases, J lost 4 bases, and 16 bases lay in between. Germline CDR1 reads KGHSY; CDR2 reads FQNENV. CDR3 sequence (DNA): TGTGCCAGCAGCCAATCAGGTCGGCAGGGCGCTTACAATGAGCAGTTCTTC. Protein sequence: CASSQSGRQGAYNEQFF.

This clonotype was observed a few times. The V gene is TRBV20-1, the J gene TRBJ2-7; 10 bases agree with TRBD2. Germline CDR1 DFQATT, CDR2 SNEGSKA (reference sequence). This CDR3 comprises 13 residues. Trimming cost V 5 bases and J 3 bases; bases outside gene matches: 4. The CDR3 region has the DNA TGCAGTGCTCAACTAGCGGGGCTCTACGAGCAGTACTTC. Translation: CSAQLAGLYEQYF.

CDR3 in amino acids: CASRDRGNARGTQYF. CDR3 nucleotides: TGTGCCAGCAGAGACAGGGGGAACGCAAGAGGGACCCAGTACTTC. The J gene is TRBJ2-5, the V gene TRBV27; TRBD1 aligns across 9 bases. CDR1 and CDR2 from the germline V gene are MNHEY and SMNVEV (reference sequence). J gave up 7 bases and V 6 bases, and 12 bases lay outside the gene matches. This CDR3 is 15 amino acids long.